This record covers a single T cell receptor beta chain. Its antigen is undetermined. Primers included in the PCR were 60 Vbeta and 13 Jbeta primers. Some clones are missing from TCRdb's copy, which holds only in-frame ones; the method was immunoSEQ multiplex PCR. Among hundreds of thousands of clones listed, just over 70% were seen once. This entry comes from a study of cytomegalovirus exposure and HLA in healthy donors. Study-wide context: In a previous analysis, some 120 million unique TCR beta sequences were found from some 200 million T cells.

Each donor was nominally healthy when sampled (though unrecorded immune exposures were likely). Germline values: CDR1 SGHVS, CDR2 FNYEAQ. V lost 5 bases to trimming and J lost 0 bases, with 8 bases between them. The CDR3 extends over 13 amino acids. Study-level points and caveats: Exclusion as indistinguishable affected some V segments, including TRBV6-2 and TRBV6-3. Being productive about 90% or about 30% of the time was typical of most TCR beta V segments in an earlier analysis.

This chain uses TRBV7-6 with TRBJ2-7; the D gene is possibly TRBD1 (5 bases). The receptor comes from a female donor in good health and CMV-seronegative. The sample taken for sequencing was PBMCs. CDR3 amino acids: CASSLRDSYEQYF. The CDR3 nucleotides are TGTGCCAGCAGCCTCAGGGACTCCTACGAGCAGTACTTC.